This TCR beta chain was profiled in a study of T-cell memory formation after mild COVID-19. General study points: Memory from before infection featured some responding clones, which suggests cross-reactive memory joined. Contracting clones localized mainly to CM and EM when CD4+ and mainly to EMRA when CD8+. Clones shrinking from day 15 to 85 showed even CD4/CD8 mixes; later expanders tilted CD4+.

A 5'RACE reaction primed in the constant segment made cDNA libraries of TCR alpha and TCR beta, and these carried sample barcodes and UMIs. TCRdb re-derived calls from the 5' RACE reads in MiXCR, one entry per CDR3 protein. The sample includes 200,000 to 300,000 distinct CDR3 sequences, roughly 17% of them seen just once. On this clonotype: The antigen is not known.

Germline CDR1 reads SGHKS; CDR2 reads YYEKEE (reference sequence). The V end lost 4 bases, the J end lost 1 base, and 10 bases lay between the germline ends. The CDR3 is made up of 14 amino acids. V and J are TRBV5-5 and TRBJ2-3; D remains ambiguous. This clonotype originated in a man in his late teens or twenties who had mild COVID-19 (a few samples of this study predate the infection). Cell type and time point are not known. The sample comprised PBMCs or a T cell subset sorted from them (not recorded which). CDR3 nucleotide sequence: TGTGCCAGCAGCGGTGGAATTGGCACAGATACGCAGTATTTT. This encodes CASSGGIGTDTQYF. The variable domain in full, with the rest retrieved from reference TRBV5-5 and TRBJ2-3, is DAGVTQSPTHLIKTRGQQVTLRCSPISGHKSVSWYQQVLGQGPQFIFQYYEKEERGRGNFPDRFSARQFPNYSSELNVNALLLGDSALYLCASSGGIGTDTQYFGPGTRLTVL.